This paragraph covers one T cell receptor beta chain sequence. The antigen remains undetermined. The trim removed 4 bases at V and 3 bases at J, leaving 8 bases unmatched. The germline V gene has CDR1 MNHNS and CDR2 SASEGT. This CDR3 comprises 16 residues. These data originate in a study of T cell responses to AZD1222 COVID-19 vaccine. Study-wide results and limits: Once two AZD1222 doses were given, Spike-specific TCR breadth and depth went up. Most donors were white British and more were female, and clonal diversity was possibly underestimated. At study baseline, merely more than 5 AZD1222 recipients were seropositive.

Second doses that came at about 4 or about 12 weeks were put together. Method: immunoSEQ multiplex PCR; TCRdb's copy keeps in-frame clones and lacks some. This table has around 99,000 clones, 80% to 95% appearing once. Sequenced here: peripheral blood, sampled 28 days after the second AZD1222 dose. The chain carries TRBV6-1 and TRBJ2-2; 7 nucleotides line up with TRBD1. The sequence came from an adult who received the AZD1222 COVID-19 vaccine. The CDR3 loop reads CASSGGVTGDTGELFF. Written as DNA, the CDR3 is TGTGCCAGCAGTGGGGGCGTTACAGGGGACACCGGGGAGCTGTTTTTT.